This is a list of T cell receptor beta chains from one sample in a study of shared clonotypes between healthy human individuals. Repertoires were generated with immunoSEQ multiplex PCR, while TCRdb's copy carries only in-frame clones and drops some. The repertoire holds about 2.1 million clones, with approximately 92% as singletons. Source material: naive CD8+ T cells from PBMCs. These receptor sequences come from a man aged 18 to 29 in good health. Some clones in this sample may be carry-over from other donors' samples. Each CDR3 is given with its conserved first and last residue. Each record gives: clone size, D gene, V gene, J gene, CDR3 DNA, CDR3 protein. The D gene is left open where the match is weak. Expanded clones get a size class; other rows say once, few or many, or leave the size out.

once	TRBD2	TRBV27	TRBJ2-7	TGTGCCAGCAGTGTCTCTAGCGGGCCCCCCTACGAGCAGTACTTC	CASSVSSGPPYEQYF
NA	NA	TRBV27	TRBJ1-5	TGTGCCAGCAGTTTTGCAGCCCCACGGAGCAATCAGCCCCAGCATTTT	CASSFAAPRSNQPQHF
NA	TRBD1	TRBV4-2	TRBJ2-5	TGTGCCAGCAGCCAAGAGGACAGGGACACAGAGACCCAGTACTTC	CASSQEDRDTETQYF
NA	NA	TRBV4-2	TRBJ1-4	TGTGCCAGCAGCCAAGATTGGGGGACTAATGAAAAACTGTTTTTT	CASSQDWGTNEKLFF
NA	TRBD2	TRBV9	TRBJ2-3	TGTGCCAGCAGCGTTTCACTTAAGAGCGGGAGGGCCGCAGATACGCAGTATTTT	CASSVSLKSGRAADTQYF
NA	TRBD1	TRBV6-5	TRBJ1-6	TGTGCCAGCAGTTACCGGACAGGGGACTCACCCCTCCACTTT	CASSYRTGDSPLHF
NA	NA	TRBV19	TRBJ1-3	TGTGCCAGTAGTATGGTAGGGTTCGGAAACACCATATATTTT	CASSMVGFGNTIYF
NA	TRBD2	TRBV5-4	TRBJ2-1	TGTGCCAAAAGAAGGGAGGGGACTCACAATGAGCAGTTCTTC	CAKRREGTHNEQFF
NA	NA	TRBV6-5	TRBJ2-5	TGTGCCAGCAGTACACAGGGACCCCAAGAGACCCAGTACTTC	CASSTQGPQETQYF
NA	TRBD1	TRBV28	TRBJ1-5	TGTGCCAGCAGTTTCGTACAGGGGAGAGGGGGCAATCAGCCCCAGCATTTT	CASSFVQGRGGNQPQHF
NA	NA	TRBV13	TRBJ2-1	TGTGCCAGCAGCATCTCCCTCTCGTCCTACAATGAGCAGTTCTTC	CASSISLSSYNEQFF
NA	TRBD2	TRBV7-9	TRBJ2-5	TGTGCCAGCAGCGATCCGCAGGGAGGGAAGGAGACCCAGTACTTC	CASSDPQGGKETQYF
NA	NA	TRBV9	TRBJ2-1	TGTGCCAGCAGAGGGGACGACAATGAGCAGTTCTTC	CASRGDDNEQFF
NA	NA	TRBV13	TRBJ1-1	TGTGCCAGCAGCTTAGAGGACAAGCGTGAAGCTTTCTTT	CASSLEDKREAFF
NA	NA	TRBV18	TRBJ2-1	TGTGCCAGCTCACCATCTAGCTATGAGCAGTTCTTC	CASSPSSYEQFF
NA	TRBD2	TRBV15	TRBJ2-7	TGTGCCACCAGCAGAGCGTCTAGCGGGAGCTACGAGCAGTACTTC	CATSRASSGSYEQYF
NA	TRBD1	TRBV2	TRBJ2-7	TGTGCCAGCAGTGAATTCGGGGGACAGGGGATTTACGAGCAGTACTTC	CASSEFGGQGIYEQYF
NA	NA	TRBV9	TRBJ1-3	TGTGCCAGCAGCGGGGGCCGCGCTGGAAACACCATATATTTT	CASSGGRAGNTIYF
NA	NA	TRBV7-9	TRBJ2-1	TGTGCCAGCAGCCCCAAGGAAATTGGGACGCCCTCCGATGAGCAGTTCTTC	CASSPKEIGTPSDEQFF
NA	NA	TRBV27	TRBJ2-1	TGTGCCAGCAGTTTAGCCGGCGCCAATGAGCAGTTCTTC	CASSLAGANEQFF
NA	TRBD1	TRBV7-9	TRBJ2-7	TGTGCCAGCAGCTCAGGACAGGGCCTTTCCTACGAGCAGTACTTC	CASSSGQGLSYEQYF
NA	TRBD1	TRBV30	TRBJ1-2	TGTGCCTGGAGGTGGACAGGGACCGCCTATGGCTACACCTTC	CAWRWTGTAYGYTF
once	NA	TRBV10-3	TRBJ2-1	TGTGCCATCAGTGAGGGGGGGGAGCAGTTCTTC	CAISEGGEQFF
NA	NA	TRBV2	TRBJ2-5	TGTGCCAGCAGTGGTCCGGCATCTGGGAAGACCCAGTACTTC	CASSGPASGKTQYF
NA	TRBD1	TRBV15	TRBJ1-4	TGTGCCACCAGCAGAGAGCGGGACAGGGCTGGGGAAAAACTGTTTTTT	CATSRERDRAGEKLFF
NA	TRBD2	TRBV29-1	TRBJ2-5	TGCAGCGTTGGCGGGGGTGGAGAGACCCAGTACTTC	CSVGGGGETQYF
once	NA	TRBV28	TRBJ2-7	TGTGCCAGCAGTTTAGGTCCCCTCGAGCAGTACTTC	CASSLGPLEQYF
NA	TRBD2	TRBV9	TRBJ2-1	TGTGCCAGCAGCTCCTTCCAGGGGACTAGCGGGACTCAGCAGTTCTTC	CASSSFQGTSGTQQFF
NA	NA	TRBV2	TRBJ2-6	TGTGCCAGCAGCTTGGACCGCCGCTCTGGGGCCAACGTCCTGACTTTC	CASSLDRRSGANVLTF
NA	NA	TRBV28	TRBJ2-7	TGTGCCAGCAGTTTCGGGACACCGAGCTCCTACGAGCAGTACTTC	CASSFGTPSSYEQYF
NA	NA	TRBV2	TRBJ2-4	TGTGCCAGCAGTGCCAGGAACCAAAACATTCAGTACTTC	CASSARNQNIQYF
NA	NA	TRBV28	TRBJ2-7	TGTGCCAGCAGTTTATTCAGCGGGTCCTACGAGCAGTACTTC	CASSLFSGSYEQYF
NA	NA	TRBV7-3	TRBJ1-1	TGTGCCAGCAGCCCCGCCACCGCCTTT	CASSPATAF
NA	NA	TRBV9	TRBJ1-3	TGTGCCAGCAGCGTTTTCGGGCAAAGCTCTGGAAACACCATATATTTT	CASSVFGQSSGNTIYF
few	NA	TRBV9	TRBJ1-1	TGTGCCAGCAGCGTATCTGGGGCGAACACTGAAGCTTTCTTT	CASSVSGANTEAFF
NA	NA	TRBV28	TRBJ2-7	TGTGCCAGCAGTTTTTGGGGGCGCTACGAGCAGTACTTC	CASSFWGRYEQYF
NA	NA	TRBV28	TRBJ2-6	TGTGCCAGCAGTTCCTTATCTGAAGTCCGCTCTGGGGCCAACGTCCTGACTTTC	CASSSLSEVRSGANVLTF
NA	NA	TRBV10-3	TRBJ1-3	TGTGCCATCAGTGCCCGGGACGCCCGGAACTCTGGAAACACCATATATTTT	CAISARDARNSGNTIYF
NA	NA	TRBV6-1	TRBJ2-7	TGTGCCAGCAGTGAAAACTGGGGCCAGACCTACGAGCAGTACTTC	CASSENWGQTYEQYF
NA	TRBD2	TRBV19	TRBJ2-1	TGTGCCAGTAGTATAGTTGGAGCGGGAGCGCATGAGCAGTTCTTC	CASSIVGAGAHEQFF
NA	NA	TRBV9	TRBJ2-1	TGTGCCAGCAGCGTGTTTTCAGCGAGGGGTGAGCAGTTCTTC	CASSVFSARGEQFF
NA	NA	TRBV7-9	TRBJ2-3	TGTGCCAGCACCCCAACGGGTAGGAGCACAGATACGCAGTATTTT	CASTPTGRSTDTQYF
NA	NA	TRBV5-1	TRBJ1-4	TGCGCCAGCAGCTTGACGGGTGGGCAGTTGCCTAATGAAAAACTGTTTTTT	CASSLTGGQLPNEKLFF
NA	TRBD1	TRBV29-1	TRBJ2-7	TGCAGCGCGCGGACAGGACTCTACGAGCAGTACTTC	CSARTGLYEQYF
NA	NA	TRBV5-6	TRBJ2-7	TGTGCCAGCAGCTTGGAATCATTGTCCTACGAGCAGTACTTC	CASSLESLSYEQYF
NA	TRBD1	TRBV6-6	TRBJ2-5	TGTGCCAGCAGTTTCACGTTGACAGGGGCCCAAGAGACCCAGTACTTC	CASSFTLTGAQETQYF
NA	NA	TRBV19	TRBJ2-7	TGTGCCAGTAGTAGGACAGAGTACGAGCAGTACTTC	CASSRTEYEQYF
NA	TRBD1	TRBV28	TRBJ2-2	TGTGCCAGCAGTTTATCCACCGGGACAGTTACCGGGGAGCTGTTTTTT	CASSLSTGTVTGELFF
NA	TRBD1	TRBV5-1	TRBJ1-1	TGCGCCAGCAGCAGCAACAGGGGAGTGAACACTGAAGCTTTCTTT	CASSSNRGVNTEAFF
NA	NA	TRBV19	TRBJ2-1	TGTGCCAGTGCTCGGGGAAATGAGCAGTTCTTC	CASARGNEQFF
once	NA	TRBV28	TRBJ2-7	TGTGCCAGCAGTTCAACAGAAGAACTCTCCTACGAGCAGTACTTC	CASSSTEELSYEQYF
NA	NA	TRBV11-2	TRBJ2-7	TGTGCCAGCAGCTCTCCCGGACCCCTCTACGAGCAGTACTTC	CASSSPGPLYEQYF
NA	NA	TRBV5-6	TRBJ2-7	TGTGCCAGCAGCTTGCGCATTAGCTCCTACGAGCAGTACTTC	CASSLRISSYEQYF
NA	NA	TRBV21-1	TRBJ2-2	TGTGCCATCGGGCGGGACTTGGAGGTCGGGGAGCTGTTTTTT	CAIGRDLEVGELFF
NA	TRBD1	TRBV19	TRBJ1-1	TGTGCCAGTAGTGACAGGGGCAACACTGAAGCTTTCTTT	CASSDRGNTEAFF